Below, one TCR beta chain is given with its context. What it binds is not known. The data are from a study of cytomegalovirus exposure and HLA in healthy donors. This PCR relied on a set of 60 Vbeta primers and 13 Jbeta primers. Libraries were prepared by immunoSEQ multiplex PCR; TCRdb keeps only in-frame clonotypes and omits some of them. Of 150,000 to 200,000 clones detected, 70% to 85% appear once; the ten largest clones hold around 3.6%. Though probably carrying unrecorded immune exposures, donors were nominally healthy at sampling. The study, taken as a whole, reports: Clonal expansion was found to be greater in HLA-associated TCR beta chains than in equally common others in a later analysis. Specificity for CMV antigens was confirmed in vitro for a few of the CMV-associated chains.

The CDR3 is 14 residues long. V dropped 7 bases and J dropped 0 bases, with 12 bases sitting between them. Looked up from germline, CDR1 is SGHNT and CDR2 is YYREEE (reference sequence). The chain links TRBV5-4 to TRBJ2-3; tentative D call: TRBD2 (5 bases). This sequence was found in a man in his forties in good health and CMV-seropositive. The sample consisted of PBMCs. The DNA for the CDR3 is TGTGCCAGCCGGACTGATTCGAGCACAGATACGCAGTATTTT. As protein: CASRTDSSTDTQYF.